This TCR beta chain came from a study of T cells after yellow fever vaccination. The length of the CDR3 is 11 residues. Germline V gives CDR1 DFQATT, CDR2 SNEGSKA (reference sequence). Between the trimmed V and J ends, which lost 6 bases and 2 bases, there was a span of 7 bases. This clonotype has only a few counts. TCRdb redid the calling of the 5' RACE reads with MiXCR, one entry per CDR3 protein. Among 500,000 to 650,000 distinct CDR3 sequences listed, around 16% were seen once. The chain recombines TRBV20-1 with TRBJ1-1; D not resolved. The sequencing here drew on PBMCs, taken 4 to 6 days after the first yellow fever vaccination. The source of this sequence is a man between 18 and 35 years old who received the YFV17D yellow fever vaccine. CDR3 DNA: TGCAGTGCCAGCGCCAACACTGAAGCTTTCTTT. Amino acid sequence: CSASANTEAFF.